This TCR beta chain is drawn from a study of blood T cell repertoires in COVID-19. TCRdb's table, derived via immunoSEQ multiplex PCR, lists solely in-frame clones and lacks some. The profile shows about 220,000 clones, 80% of them singletons. Trimming took off 0 bases at V and 3 bases at J, with 12 bases between the two ends. CDR3 length equals 15 residues. CDR1 and CDR2 from the germline V gene are MGHRA and YSYEKL. The receptor comes from a human donor in a cohort sampled during active COVID-19. The sequencing input was peripheral blood. The rearrangement joins TRBV4-1 to TRBJ2-7, with a possible D match to TRBD2 (6 bases). The CDR3 DNA sequence: TGCGCCAGCAGCCAAGATAGCGGTTTCATCTACGAGCAGTACTTC. As protein: CASSQDSGFIYEQYF.